What follows are 30 T cell receptor beta chains derived from one specimen sequenced in a study of response to subunit inactivated influenza vaccine. TCRdb ran MiXCR on the RT-PCR reads and lists one entry per CDR3 protein. In the table there are about 800,000 distinct CDR3 sequences, 21% of which are singletons. This material consisted of PBMCs from blood, taken approximately 5 days after vaccination. These receptors were obtained from a man aged 50 or older who received an inactivated influenza vaccine.

The chain employs TRBV4-2 and TRBJ2-2; 11 bases line up with TRBD2. Germline V CDR1 and CDR2: LGHNA, YNFKEQ. After removal of 2 bases from V and 1 base from J, the junction contained 6 bases not matched to a gene. There are 18 residues in the CDR3. CDR3 bases: TGTGCCAGCAGCCAACCTACGGGACTAGCGGAGAACACCGGGGAGCTGTTTTTT. This sequence encodes CASSQPTGLAENTGELFF.

The chain has TRBV15 and TRBJ2-6; no clear D. Germline V gene sequence: CDR1 LNHNV, CDR2 YYDKDF (reference sequence). The V end lost 2 bases, the J end lost 2 bases, and 7 bases lay between the germline ends. The CDR3 extends over 15 amino acids. The CDR3 region is CATSRRSPGANVLTF. The CDR3 DNA reads TGTGCCACCAGCAGAAGATCCCCTGGGGCCAACGTCCTGACTTTC.

This clonotype was found many times. V gene TRBV5-8 combines with J gene TRBJ2-7; D not resolved. Germline V gene data show CDR1 as SGHTS and CDR2 as YDEGEE. Between the trimmed V and J ends, which lost 1 base and 1 base, there was a span of 6 bases. CDR3 length: 13 residues. The CDR3 DNA reads as TGTGCCAGCAGCTTGAAGGAGTCCTACGAGCAGTACTTC. This encodes CASSLKESYEQYF.

The chain is built from TRBV3-1 and TRBJ2-6; 9 bases agree with TRBD1. This CDR3 is built from 17 residues. Germline V CDR1 and CDR2: LGHDT, YNNKEL (reference sequence). V trimming: 4 bases; J trimming: 1 base; junction bases outside the gene matches: 5. Here the CDR3 DNA reads TGTGCCAGCAGCCCCGGGACAGGGTTGTCTGGGGCCAACGTCCTGACTTTC. This encodes CASSPGTGLSGANVLTF.

This clonotype was seen repeatedly, ten times or more. V usage is TRBV9 and J usage is TRBJ2-7; D is unresolved. From germline, CDR1 is SGDLS and CDR2 YYNGEE. The CDR3 loop spans 12 amino acids. Trimming cost V 2 bases and J 0 bases, with 3 bases left between them. The CDR3 DNA reads as TGTGCCAGCAGCGTCCTCTCCTACGAGCAGTACTTC. This translates into CASSVLSYEQYF.

The rearrangement uses TRBV6-5 and TRBJ2-1, with 9 bases that match TRBD2. The J segment lost 1 base and the V segment lost 0 bases, leaving 7 bases of the junction unmatched. Germline V gene data show CDR1 as MNHEY and CDR2 as SVGAGI. The CDR3 runs to 18 residues. For the CDR3, the DNA is TGTGCCAGCAGTTACTCACCAGGCGGGAGGGGATCCTACAATGAGCAGTTCTTC. Protein: CASSYSPGGRGSYNEQFF.

This clonotype appeared a few times. The chain uses TRBV11-2 and TRBJ2-7; tentatively, D is TRBD1 (5 bases). CDR1 and CDR2 from the germline V gene are SGHAT and FQNNGV. Trimming removed 3 bases from V and 3 bases from J, with 21 bases in between. The CDR3 is 17 residues long. This CDR3 reads CASSLFSRVQEIYEQYF. DNA of the CDR3: TGTGCCAGCAGCTTGTTTTCTCGGGTACAGGAAATCTACGAGCAGTACTTC.

This clonotype was counted only a few times. V and J are TRBV6-1 and TRBJ2-1; TRBD1 aligns across 7 bases. This CDR3 spans 19 amino acids. Germline V gene sequence: CDR1 MNHNS, CDR2 SASEGT. V lost 6 bases, J lost 2 bases, and 19 bases stayed unmatched. Here the CDR3 reads CASSLRDSSTRTTYNEQFF. The CDR3 nucleotides read TGTGCCAGCAGCCTAAGGGACAGCTCGACCAGAACTACCTACAATGAGCAGTTCTTC.

This clonotype was found a few times. V is TRBV29-1 and J is TRBJ1-5, with D hard to call. Germline lookup yields CDR1 SQVTM and CDR2 ANQGSEA. CDR3 size: 15 residues. Trimming took 6 bases from V and 1 from J, leaving 16 bases between them. The CDR3 region has the DNA TGCAGCGTCGCATTCTCCAGTACAAGCAATCAGCCCCAGCATTTT. Amino acids: CSVAFSSTSNQPQHF.

This chain connects TRBV4-3 to TRBJ2-1, with 8 bases identical to TRBD1. V shed 2 bases and J 7 bases; nucleotides not matched to a gene: 16. Germline V CDR1 and CDR2: LGHNA, YSLEER. The CDR3 has 18 amino acids. CDR3 sequence (DNA): TGCGCCAGCAGCCAACACGCCCTTCGGACAGGGAGGAGAAATGAGCAGTTCTTC. Its translation: CASSQHALRTGRRNEQFF.

The table lists this clonotype with a few counts. The rearrangement joins TRBV10-2 to TRBJ1-3; D remains unclear. Germline V gives CDR1 WSHSY, CDR2 SAAADI. Trimming pared 2 bases from V and 2 bases from J, leaving 10 bases between. The CDR3 loop spans 15 amino acids. CDR3 loop: CASSEIIGPGNTIYF. DNA of the CDR3: TGCGCCAGCAGTGAGATCATCGGTCCTGGAAACACCATATATTTT.

This clonotype was seen a handful of times. The chain links TRBV28 to TRBJ2-1; perhaps TRBD1 as D (6 bases). V was pared by 6 bases and J by 3 bases, with 15 bases between. This CDR3 comprises 15 residues. Germline V gene sequence: CDR1 MDHEN, CDR2 SYDVKM. This chain's CDR3 is CASRILGTNYNEQFF. CDR3 nucleotides: TGTGCCAGCAGGATACTCGGGACAAACTACAATGAGCAGTTCTTC. Together with reference TRBV28 and TRBJ2-1, the CDR3 gives the full variable domain: DVKVTQSSRYLVKRTGEKVFLECVQDMDHENMFWYRQDPGLGLRLIYFSYDVKMKEKGDIPEGYSVSREKKERFSLILESASTNQTSMYLCASRILGTNYNEQFFGPGTRLTVL.

The rearrangement uses TRBV10-3 and TRBJ2-5; either TRBD1 or TRBD2 may supply D (5 bases each). This CDR3 spans 14 amino acids. Trimming shortened V by 6 bases and J by 6 bases, and 17 bases separated the two germline ends. Germline CDR1 and CDR2: ENHRY and SYGVKD. The CDR3 sequence: CAIRRDLTDQTQYF. The CDR3 DNA is TGTGCCATCAGAAGGGACCTCACGGACCAGACCCAGTACTTC.

This clonotype has more than one count but fewer than ten. The chain couples TRBV5-6 to TRBJ2-2; D unclear. CDR3 length: 15 residues. CDR1 and CDR2 from the germline V gene are SGHDT and YYEEEE. The ends were cut back, 0 bases at V and 4 bases at J, with 10 bases in the middle. This CDR3 is CASSLAGRVTGELFF. The CDR3 bases are TGTGCCAGCAGCTTGGCTGGACGAGTCACCGGGGAGCTGTTTTTT.

The table lists this clonotype with a few counts. The chain recombines TRBV7-2 with TRBJ2-1, with 12 bases that match TRBD2. There are 15 residues in the CDR3. Losses at the gene ends were 5 bases for V and 6 bases for J; bases not matched to a gene: 5. Per germline, CDR1 SGHTA and CDR2 FQGNSA. The CDR3 DNA follows: TGTGCCAGCAGCGCTACTAGCGGGGGGTCCAATGAGCAGTTCTTC. As protein: CASSATSGGSNEQFF.

This clonotype has only a few counts. This sequence joins TRBV5-1 and TRBJ2-1; 9 positions match TRBD1. Germline CDR1 is SGHRS and CDR2 is YFSETQ. J was trimmed by 3 bases and V by 4 bases; bases with no gene match: 11. CDR3 length equals 17 residues. CDR3 sequence reads: CASSLGRHRGLYNEQFF. In nucleotides, the CDR3 is TGCGCCAGCAGCCTCGGGAGGCACAGGGGGCTCTACAATGAGCAGTTCTTC.

The genes are TRBV9 and TRBJ2-7; no clear D gene. Trimming took 0 bases from V and 0 from J, leaving 7 bases between them. This CDR3 contains 14 residues. The germline gives CDR1 SGDLS, CDR2 YYNGEE. DNA of the CDR3: TGTGCCAGCAGCGTAGACGTACACTCCTACGAGCAGTACTTC. It codes for CASSVDVHSYEQYF. Supplemented by reference TRBV9 and TRBJ2-7, the full variable domain reads DSGVTQTPKHLITATGQRVTLRCSPRSGDLSVYWYQQSLDQGLQFLIQYYNGEERAKGNILERFSAQQFPDLHSELNLSSLELGDSALYFCASSVDVHSYEQYFGPGTRLTVT.

The chain employs TRBV7-9 and TRBJ1-2, with D maybe TRBD1 (5 bases). CDR3 length equals 15 residues. With 11 bases removed from V and 0 bases from J, the gap between germline ends came to 19 bases. Germline V lookup: CDR1 SEHNR, CDR2 FQNEAQ (reference sequence). For the CDR3, the DNA is TGTGCCGTCAGAAAGGGGCGGCGGACTAACTATGGCTACACCTTC. Amino acids: CAVRKGRRTNYGYTF.

This clonotype was observed a handful of times. The rearrangement joins TRBV7-2 to TRBJ2-7, with 12 positions matching TRBD2. CDR3 length: 15 amino acids. In germline, CDR1 is SGHTA, CDR2 FQGNSA. V shed 4 bases and J 3 bases; nucleotides not matched to a gene: 4. CDR3 loop: CASSSLAGGVYEQYF. Here the CDR3 DNA reads TGTGCCAGCAGCTCTCTAGCGGGGGGGGTCTACGAGCAGTACTTC.

This clonotype was seen more than once but under ten times. The rearrangement joins TRBV12-3 or TRBV12-4 to TRBJ2-1, with D maybe TRBD2 (6 bases). Trimming took 8 bases from V and 8 from J, leaving 16 bases between them. This CDR3 is built from 13 residues. This chain's CDR3 is CASGKTSFYEQFF. The CDR3 DNA follows: TGTGCCAGCGGGAAAACTAGCTTCTATGAGCAGTTCTTC.

This clonotype was seen more than once but under ten times. The chain has TRBV29-1 and TRBJ2-7; D is ambiguous. Trimming pared 3 bases from V and 2 bases from J, leaving 5 bases between. This CDR3 contains 11 residues. Looked up from germline, CDR1 is SQVTM and CDR2 is ANQGSEA. CDR3: CSVESAYEQYF. Written as DNA, the CDR3 is TGCAGCGTTGAGTCAGCCTACGAGCAGTACTTC.

The CDR3 DNA is TGCGCCAGCAGCTTCCTGGACAGGGGTTACGAGCAGTACTTC. Protein product: CASSFLDRGYEQYF. The rearrangement links TRBV5-1 to TRBJ2-7, with 9 bases that match TRBD1. V dropped 2 bases and J dropped 4; count of bases not matched to a gene: 4. CDR1 is SGHRS and CDR2 is YFSETQ in the germline V gene. The length of the CDR3 is 14 residues. The full variable domain, its missing parts supplied by reference TRBV5-1 and TRBJ2-7, is KAGVTQTPRYLIKTRGQQVTLSCSPISGHRSVSWYQQTPGQGLQFLFEYFSETQRNKGNFPGRFSGRQFSNSRSEMNVSTLELGDSALYLCASSFLDRGYEQYFGPGTRLTVT.

The chain couples TRBV7-2 to TRBJ2-7; D possibly corresponds to TRBD2 (5 bases). Germline assignment: CDR1 SGHTA and CDR2 FQGNSA. The V gene lost 5 bases and the J gene lost 3 bases, with 11 bases spanning the gap. The CDR3 is 13 amino acids. This CDR3 is CASSAHRDYEQYF. CDR3 DNA: TGTGCCAGCAGCGCTCACCGGGACTACGAGCAGTACTTC.

The chain is built from TRBV20-1 and TRBJ2-7; D may correspond to TRBD1 or TRBD2 (7 bases each). The CDR3 is 16 residues long. V lost 5 bases and J lost 4, with 24 bases in between. Germline V CDR1 and CDR2: DFQATT, SNEGSKA (reference sequence). The CDR3 here is CSAAPLRQGGIYEQYF. For the CDR3, the DNA is TGCAGTGCTGCCCCACTCCGACAGGGAGGGATATACGAGCAGTACTTC.

The table lists this clonotype with many counts. This sequence joins TRBV7-9 and TRBJ2-1; TRBD2 agrees at 8 bases. Germline V CDR1 and CDR2: SEHNR, FQNEAQ (reference sequence). The CDR3 is 15 amino acids. J gave up 2 bases and V 0 bases, and 0 bases lay outside the gene matches. The CDR3 coding sequence is TGTGCCAGCAGCTTAGCCGGGGGGGCCTACAATGAGCAGTTCTTC. Its translation is CASSLAGGAYNEQFF.

This chain links TRBV6-1 with TRBJ1-1; a weak D match, TRBD1 (5 bases). Germline CDR1 and CDR2: MNHNS and SASEGT. Trimming removed 10 bases at V and 0 bases at J, with 12 bases between. The CDR3 is made up of 13 amino acids. The CDR3 DNA reads as TGTGCCACAGCGGGGGTTATGAACACTGAAGCTTTCTTT. This gives the protein CATAGVMNTEAFF.

In its sample, this clonotype was seen a few times. The V gene is TRBV5-1, the J gene TRBJ1-1, with 7 positions matching TRBD1. The CDR3 covers 15 residues. V lost 4 bases to trimming and J lost 1 base; unmatched junction nucleotides: 7. The germline gives CDR1 SGHRS, CDR2 YFSETQ. Written as DNA, the CDR3 is TGCGCCAGCAGCCCTACTAGACAGGGGAACACTGAAGCTTTCTTT. This sequence encodes CASSPTRQGNTEAFF.

The V gene is TRBV20-1, the J gene TRBJ2-7, with D possibly called TRBD1 or TRBD2 (5 bases each). This CDR3 region has 14 residues. The germline gives CDR1 DFQATT, CDR2 SNEGSKA (reference sequence). V was shortened by 2 bases and J by 2 bases, with 13 bases between the two germline ends. The CDR3 is CSARRTTRAYEQYF. The CDR3 DNA reads as TGCAGTGCTAGAAGGACAACTAGGGCCTACGAGCAGTACTTC.

The table lists this clonotype with many counts. The chain employs TRBV10-3 and TRBJ1-3; tentatively, D is TRBD1 (5 bases). V was shortened by 0 bases and J by 0 bases, with 9 bases between the two germline ends. The CDR3 runs to 16 residues. Germline lookup yields CDR1 ENHRY and CDR2 SYGVKD. CDR3 loop: CAISESGPSSGNTIYF. The CDR3 DNA sequence: TGTGCCATCAGTGAGTCGGGGCCCAGCTCTGGAAACACCATATATTTT.

This clonotype was seen repeatedly, ten times or more. This chain joins TRBV24-1 and TRBJ2-1; 7 bases are a match to TRBD1. Germline lookup yields CDR1 KGHDR and CDR2 SFDVKD. V was clipped by 3 bases and J by 3 bases; unmatched bases: 7. CDR3 size: 16 residues. Here the CDR3 DNA reads TGTGCCACCAGTGATGTCGGTGCAGGGGGCTACAATGAGCAGTTCTTC. Translating it yields CATSDVGAGGYNEQFF.